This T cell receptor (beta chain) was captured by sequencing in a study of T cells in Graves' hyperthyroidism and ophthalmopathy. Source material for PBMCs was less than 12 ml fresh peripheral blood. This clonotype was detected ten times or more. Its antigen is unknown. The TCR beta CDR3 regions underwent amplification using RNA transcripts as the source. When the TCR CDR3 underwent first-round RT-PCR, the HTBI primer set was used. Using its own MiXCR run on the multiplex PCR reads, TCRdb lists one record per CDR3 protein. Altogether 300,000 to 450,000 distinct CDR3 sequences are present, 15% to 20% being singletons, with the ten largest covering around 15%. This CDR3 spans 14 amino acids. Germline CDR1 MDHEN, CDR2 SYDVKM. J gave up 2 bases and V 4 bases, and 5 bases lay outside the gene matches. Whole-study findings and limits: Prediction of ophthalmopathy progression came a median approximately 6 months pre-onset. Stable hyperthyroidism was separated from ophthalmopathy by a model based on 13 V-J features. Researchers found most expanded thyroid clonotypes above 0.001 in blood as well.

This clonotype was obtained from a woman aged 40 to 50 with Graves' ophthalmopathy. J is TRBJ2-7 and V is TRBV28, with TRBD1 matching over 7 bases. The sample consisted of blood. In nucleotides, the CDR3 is TGTGCCAGCAGTTGGACAGGTGAGCCCTACGAGCAGTACTTC. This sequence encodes CASSWTGEPYEQYF.